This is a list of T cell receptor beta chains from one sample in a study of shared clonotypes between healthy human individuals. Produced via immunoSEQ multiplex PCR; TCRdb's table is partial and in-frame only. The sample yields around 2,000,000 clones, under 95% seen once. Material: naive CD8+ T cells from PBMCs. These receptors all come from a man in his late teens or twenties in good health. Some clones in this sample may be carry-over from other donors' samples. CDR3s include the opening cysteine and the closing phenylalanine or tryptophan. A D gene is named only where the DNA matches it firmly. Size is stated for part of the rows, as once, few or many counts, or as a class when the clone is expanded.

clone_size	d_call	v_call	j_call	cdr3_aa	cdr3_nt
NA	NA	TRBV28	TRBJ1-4	CASSTLRTYDEKLFF	TGTGCCAGCAGTACCCTCCGGACGTACGATGAAAAACTGTTTTTT
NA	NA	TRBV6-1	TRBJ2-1	CASSEIGYNEQFF	TGTGCCAGCAGTGAAATAGGTTACAATGAGCAGTTCTTC
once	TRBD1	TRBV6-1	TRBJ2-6	CASSDLRAGGNSGANVLTF	TGTGCCAGCAGTGACCTAAGGGCAGGGGGTAACTCTGGGGCCAACGTCCTGACTTTC
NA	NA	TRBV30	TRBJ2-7	CAWSVSDEQYF	TGTGCCTGGAGTGTCAGCGACGAGCAGTACTTC
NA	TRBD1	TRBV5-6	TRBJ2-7	CASSLAGTGNYEQYF	TGTGCCAGCAGCTTGGCCGGGACAGGGAACTACGAGCAGTACTTC
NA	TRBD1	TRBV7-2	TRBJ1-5	CASSSIRTGRGYQPQHF	TGTGCCAGCAGCTCGATTAGGACAGGGCGGGGGTATCAGCCCCAGCATTTT
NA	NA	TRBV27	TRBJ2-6	CASSPSGFGANVLTF	TGTGCCAGCAGCCCCTCAGGGTTTGGGGCCAACGTCCTGACTTTC
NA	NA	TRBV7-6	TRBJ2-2	CASSPFPTAPNTGELFF	TGTGCCAGCAGCCCCTTCCCGACGGCGCCGAACACCGGGGAGCTGTTTTTT
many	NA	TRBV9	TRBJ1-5	CASSGTGTVDQPQHF	TGTGCCAGCAGCGGAACAGGGACCGTAGATCAGCCCCAGCATTTT
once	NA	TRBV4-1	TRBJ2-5	CASSSPLGSKETQYF	TGCGCCAGCAGCTCCCCCCTGGGGTCGAAAGAGACCCAGTACTTC
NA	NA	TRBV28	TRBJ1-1	CASSWEPGHMNTEAFF	TGTGCCAGCAGTTGGGAACCGGGACATATGAACACTGAAGCTTTCTTT
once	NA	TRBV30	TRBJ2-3	CAWSVHTARATDTQYF	TGTGCCTGGAGTGTACATACAGCGCGAGCCACAGATACGCAGTATTTT
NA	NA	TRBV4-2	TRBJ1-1	CASSQEWGNTEAFF	TGTGCCAGCAGCCAAGAATGGGGAAACACTGAAGCTTTCTTT
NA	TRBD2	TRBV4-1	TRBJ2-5	CASSHLTSGQETQYF	TGCGCCAGCAGCCACTTGACTAGCGGACAAGAGACCCAGTACTTC
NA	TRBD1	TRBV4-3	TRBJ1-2	CASSQDLGTGSFYGYTF	TGCGCCAGCAGCCAAGATCTGGGGACAGGGAGCTTCTATGGCTACACCTTC
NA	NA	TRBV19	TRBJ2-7	CASSIGGYEQYF	TGTGCCAGTAGTATTGGCGGGTACGAGCAGTACTTC
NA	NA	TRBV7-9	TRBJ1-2	CASSLDLYGYTF	TGTGCCAGCAGCTTAGACCTTTATGGCTACACCTTC
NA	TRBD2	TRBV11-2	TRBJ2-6	CASSFPRTSADSGANVLTF	TGTGCCAGCAGCTTCCCCCGGACTAGCGCCGACTCTGGGGCCAACGTCCTGACTTTC
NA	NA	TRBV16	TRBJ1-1	CASSQETPGAFF	TGTGCCAGCAGCCAAGAGACTCCTGGAGCTTTCTTT
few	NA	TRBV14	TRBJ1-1	CASSEGSYEAFF	TGTGCCAGCAGCGAAGGGAGCTATGAAGCTTTCTTT
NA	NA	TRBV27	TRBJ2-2	CASSPMGGRELFF	TGTGCCAGCAGTCCTATGGGGGGTCGGGAGCTGTTTTTT
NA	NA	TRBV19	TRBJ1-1	CASSIDGGQGTEAFF	TGTGCCAGTAGTATAGATGGGGGGCAGGGCACTGAAGCTTTCTTT
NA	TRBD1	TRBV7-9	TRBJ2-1	CASSLTGQGSHNEQFF	TGTGCCAGCAGCCTTACGGGACAGGGTAGCCACAATGAGCAGTTCTTC
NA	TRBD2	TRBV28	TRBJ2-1	CASSLSLQSGLGQFF	TGTGCCAGCAGTTTAAGTTTACAGAGCGGACTAGGGCAGTTCTTC
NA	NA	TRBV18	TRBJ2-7	CASSPLDRSYEQYF	TGTGCCAGCTCACCGCTCGACAGATCCTACGAGCAGTACTTC
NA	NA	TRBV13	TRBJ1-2	CASSPLGGSYGYTF	TGTGCCAGCAGCCCCCTGGGCGGGAGCTATGGCTACACCTTC
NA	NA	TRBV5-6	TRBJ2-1	CASSLAVLVSYNEQFF	TGTGCCAGCAGCTTGGCCGTACTAGTTTCCTACAATGAGCAGTTCTTC
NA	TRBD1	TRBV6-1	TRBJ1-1	CASSAHRGPTEAFF	TGTGCCAGCAGTGCACACAGGGGGCCGACTGAAGCTTTCTTT
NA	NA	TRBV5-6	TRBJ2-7	CASSLGFAQYEQYF	TGTGCCAGCAGCTTGGGGTTTGCCCAGTACGAGCAGTACTTC
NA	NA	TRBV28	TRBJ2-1	CASSPSGALYNEQFF	TGTGCCAGCAGTCCCTCCGGGGCCCTTTACAATGAGCAGTTCTTC
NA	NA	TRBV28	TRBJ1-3	CASSPEGNTIYF	TGTGCCAGCAGTCCGGAGGGAAACACCATATATTTT
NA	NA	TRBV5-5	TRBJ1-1	CASSLAQGTLGTEAFF	TGTGCCAGCAGCTTGGCACAGGGCACCCTAGGCACTGAAGCTTTCTTT
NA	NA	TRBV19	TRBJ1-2	CASMKGDGLLNYGYTF	TGTGCCAGTATGAAGGGGGACGGCCTTCTCAACTATGGCTACACCTTC
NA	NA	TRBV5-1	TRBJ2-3	CASRTALRGDTQYF	TGCGCCAGCAGAACGGCGCTCCGAGGAGATACGCAGTATTTT
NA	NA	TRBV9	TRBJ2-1	CASSVGATNEQFF	TGTGCCAGCAGCGTAGGGGCTACCAATGAGCAGTTCTTC
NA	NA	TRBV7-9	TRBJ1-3	CASSSSRDSGNTIYF	TGTGCCAGCAGCAGTTCCAGGGACTCTGGAAACACCATATATTTT
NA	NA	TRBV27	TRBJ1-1	CASSFSARLGSEAFF	TGTGCCAGCAGTTTCAGCGCCCGCCTGGGGTCGGAAGCTTTCTTT
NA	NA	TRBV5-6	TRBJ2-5	CASSSGGETQYF	TGTGCCAGCAGCTCAGGCGGAGAGACCCAGTACTTC
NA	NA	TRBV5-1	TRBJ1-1	CASSFVLNTEAFF	TGCGCCAGCAGCTTCGTACTGAACACTGAAGCTTTCTTT
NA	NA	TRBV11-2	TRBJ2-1	CASSAPGIDGYNEQFF	TGTGCCAGCAGCGCCCCAGGGATTGATGGCTACAATGAGCAGTTCTTC
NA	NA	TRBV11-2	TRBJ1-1	CASSRDDSPAFF	TGTGCCAGCAGCCGGGACGATAGTCCAGCTTTCTTT
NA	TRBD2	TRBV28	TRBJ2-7	CASSGLVAGSPEQYF	TGTGCCAGCAGTGGCCTGGTAGCGGGCTCTCCCGAGCAGTACTTC
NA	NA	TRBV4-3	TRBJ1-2	CASSPEWGNYGYTF	TGCGCCAGCAGCCCAGAGTGGGGTAACTATGGCTACACCTTC
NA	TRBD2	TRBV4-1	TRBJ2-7	CASRGRVAYEQYF	TGCGCCAGCAGGGGGAGGGTAGCCTACGAGCAGTACTTC
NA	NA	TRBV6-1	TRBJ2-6	CASSDHPQAGANVLTF	TGTGCCAGCAGTGACCATCCACAAGCTGGGGCCAACGTCCTGACTTTC
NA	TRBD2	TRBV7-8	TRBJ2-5	CASSSRLAGVVETQYF	TGTGCCAGCAGCTCCCGACTAGCGGGAGTAGTAGAGACCCAGTACTTC
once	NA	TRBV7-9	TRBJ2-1	CASSWGAYNEQFF	TGTGCCAGCAGTTGGGGGGCCTACAATGAGCAGTTCTTC
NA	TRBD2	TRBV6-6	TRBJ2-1	CASSYLAGTNEQFF	TGTGCCAGCAGTTACTTAGCGGGTACCAATGAGCAGTTCTTC
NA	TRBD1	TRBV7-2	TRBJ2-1	CASSTRDRVQFF	TGTGCCAGCAGCACCCGGGACAGGGTCCAGTTCTTC
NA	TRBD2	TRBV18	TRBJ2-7	CASSPLAGVKELSYEQYF	TGTGCCAGCTCCCCACTAGCGGGAGTGAAGGAGTTATCCTACGAGCAGTACTTC
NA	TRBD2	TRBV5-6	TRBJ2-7	CASSPGGTSGRSYEQYF	TGTGCCAGCAGCCCTGGGGGGACTAGCGGGCGCTCCTACGAGCAGTACTTC
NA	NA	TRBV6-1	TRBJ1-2	CASSERDTLDYGYTF	TGTGCCAGCAGTGAAAGGGACACCCTTGACTATGGCTACACCTTC
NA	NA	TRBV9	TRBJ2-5	CASSPAGGSQETQYF	TGTGCCAGCAGCCCGGCAGGAGGCAGCCAAGAGACCCAGTACTTC
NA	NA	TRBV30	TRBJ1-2	CAWSVGGRHGYTF	TGTGCCTGGAGTGTAGGGGGGAGACATGGCTACACCTTC